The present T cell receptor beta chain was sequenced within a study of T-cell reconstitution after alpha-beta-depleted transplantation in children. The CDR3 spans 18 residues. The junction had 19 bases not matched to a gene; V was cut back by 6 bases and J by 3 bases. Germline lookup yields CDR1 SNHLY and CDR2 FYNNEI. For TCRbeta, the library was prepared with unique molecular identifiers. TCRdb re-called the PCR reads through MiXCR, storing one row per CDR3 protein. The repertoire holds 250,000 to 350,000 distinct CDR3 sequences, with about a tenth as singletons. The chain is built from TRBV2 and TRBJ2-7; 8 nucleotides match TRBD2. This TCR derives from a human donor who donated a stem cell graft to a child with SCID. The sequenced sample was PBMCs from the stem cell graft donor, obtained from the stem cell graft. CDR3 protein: CASRTNDPGGRFFYEQYF. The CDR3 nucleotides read TGTGCCAGCAGAACAAATGACCCGGGGGGGCGTTTTTTCTACGAGCAGTACTTC. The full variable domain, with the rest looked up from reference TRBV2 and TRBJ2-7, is EPEVTQTPSHQVTQMGQEVILRCVPISNHLYFYWYRQILGQKVEFLVSFYNNEISEKSEIFDDQFSVERPDGSNFTLKIRSTKLEDSAMYFCASRTNDPGGRFFYEQYFGPGTRLTVT.